A selection of T cell receptor beta chains follows, all from one sample in a study of T-cell reconstitution after alpha-beta-depleted transplantation in children. Using its own MiXCR run on the PCR reads, TCRdb lists one record per CDR3 protein. This table holds over 550,000 distinct CDR3 sequences, under 12% found once. The source material was PBMCs from the stem cell graft donor, sampled from the stem cell graft. The receptors derive from a human donor who donated a stem cell graft to a child with acute myeloid leukemia. Both conserved end residues are part of each CDR3. Fields, in order: CDR3 length, clone size, D gene, J gene, V gene, CDR3 protein, CDR3 DNA. A D gene is named only where the DNA matches it firmly. The size field is filled for only some rows; it gives once, few, many or a size class.

len: 14
abundance: .
d_gene: .
j_gene: TRBJ1-2
v_gene: TRBV14
CDR3aa: CASSQDAGIYGYTF
CDR3nt: TGTGCCAGCAGCCAAGATGCGGGGATCTATGGCTACACCTTC

len: 13
abundance: .
d_gene: .
j_gene: TRBJ2-5
v_gene: TRBV29-1
CDR3aa: CSAGTGGQETQYF
CDR3nt: TGCAGCGCCGGGACCGGGGGACAGGAGACCCAGTACTTC

len: 17
abundance: many
d_gene: TRBD2
j_gene: TRBJ2-2
v_gene: TRBV12-3/TRBV12-4
CDR3aa: CASSLKAGGFNTGELFF
CDR3nt: TGTGCCAGCAGTTTGAAAGCGGGAGGGTTTAACACCGGGGAGCTGTTTTTT

len: 17
abundance: many
d_gene: TRBD2
j_gene: TRBJ2-7
v_gene: TRBV4-2
CDR3aa: CASSQEHPASGAYEQYF
CDR3nt: TGTGCCAGCAGCCAAGAACATCCCGCTAGCGGAGCCTACGAGCAGTACTTC

len: 16
abundance: many
d_gene: TRBD2
j_gene: TRBJ2-5
v_gene: TRBV5-1
CDR3aa: CASSPGLAGGQETQYF
CDR3nt: TGCGCCAGCAGCCCCGGACTAGCGGGAGGCCAAGAGACCCAGTACTTC

len: 14
abundance: few
d_gene: TRBD1
j_gene: TRBJ2-7
v_gene: TRBV7-2
CDR3aa: CASNPGTGGGEQYF
CDR3nt: TGTGCCAGCAACCCCGGGACAGGGGGCGGGGAGCAGTACTTC

len: 13
abundance: few
d_gene: TRBD1
j_gene: TRBJ2-7
v_gene: TRBV27
CDR3aa: CASSWDRRYEQYF
CDR3nt: TGTGCCAGCAGCTGGGACAGGCGGTACGAGCAGTACTTC

len: 16
abundance: few
d_gene: .
j_gene: TRBJ1-1
v_gene: TRBV3-1
CDR3aa: CASSQGPGGMNTEAFF
CDR3nt: TGTGCCAGCAGCCAAGGTCCTGGGGGCATGAACACTGAAGCTTTCTTT

len: 15
abundance: few
d_gene: TRBD1
j_gene: TRBJ1-2
v_gene: TRBV5-1
CDR3aa: CASSITGTGLYGYTF
CDR3nt: TGCGCCAGCAGCATAACCGGGACAGGGCTCTATGGCTACACCTTC

len: 14
abundance: .
d_gene: .
j_gene: TRBJ2-2
v_gene: TRBV19
CDR3aa: CASKGQSNTGELFF
CDR3nt: TGTGCCAGTAAAGGGCAGAGTAACACCGGGGAGCTGTTTTTT

len: 14
abundance: few
d_gene: .
j_gene: TRBJ2-5
v_gene: TRBV5-1
CDR3aa: CASSLAGRQETQYF
CDR3nt: TGCGCCAGCAGCTTGGCCGGGCGGCAAGAGACCCAGTACTTC

len: 15
abundance: many
d_gene: .
j_gene: TRBJ2-7
v_gene: TRBV12-3/TRBV12-4
CDR3aa: CASSSYRTTVSEQYF
CDR3nt: TGTGCCAGCAGTTCATACCGCACGACAGTAAGCGAGCAGTACTTC

len: 14
abundance: few
d_gene: TRBD1
j_gene: TRBJ2-7
v_gene: TRBV29-1
CDR3aa: CSARSGTGYYEQYF
CDR3nt: TGCAGCGCGAGATCCGGGACAGGGTACTACGAGCAGTACTTC

len: 16
abundance: few
d_gene: TRBD2
j_gene: TRBJ2-1
v_gene: TRBV20-1
CDR3aa: CSASGSGSLSYNEQFF
CDR3nt: TGCAGTGCTAGCGGTAGCGGGAGCCTGTCCTACAATGAGCAGTTCTTC

len: 15
abundance: few
d_gene: .
j_gene: TRBJ2-7
v_gene: TRBV6-5
CDR3aa: CASSYSPGPVGEQYF
CDR3nt: TGTGCCAGCAGTTATTCGCCGGGCCCAGTGGGAGAGCAGTACTTC

len: 11
abundance: many
d_gene: .
j_gene: TRBJ2-3
v_gene: TRBV6-6
CDR3aa: CASSSMVWQYF
CDR3nt: TGTGCCAGCAGTTCGATGGTTTGGCAGTATTTT

len: 15
abundance: .
d_gene: .
j_gene: TRBJ2-7
v_gene: TRBV5-5
CDR3aa: CASSLVWDGSYEQYF
CDR3nt: TGTGCCAGCAGCTTGGTATGGGACGGTTCCTACGAGCAGTACTTC

len: 17
abundance: many
d_gene: TRBD2
j_gene: TRBJ2-1
v_gene: TRBV16
CDR3aa: CASSHLGTRDLYNEQFF
CDR3nt: TGTGCCAGCAGCCACTTGGGGACTAGGGACCTCTACAATGAGCAGTTCTTC

len: 16
abundance: .
d_gene: .
j_gene: TRBJ2-3
v_gene: TRBV12-3/TRBV12-4
CDR3aa: CASSPLVSGSTDTQYF
CDR3nt: TGTGCCAGCAGTCCACTAGTATCCGGTAGCACAGATACGCAGTATTTT

len: 14
abundance: many
d_gene: TRBD1
j_gene: TRBJ2-7
v_gene: TRBV12-3/TRBV12-4
CDR3aa: CASSYGQGLNEQYF
CDR3nt: TGTGCCAGCAGTTACGGACAGGGTCTCAACGAGCAGTACTTC